This T cell receptor (beta chain) was recovered during a study of OX40 agonist ivuxolimab in advanced cancers. A remark on this clone: Its antigen is as yet unknown.

Trimming took 0 bases from V and 3 from J; bases not matched to a gene: 9. This CDR3 contains 16 residues. Germline lookup yields CDR1 SGHKS and CDR2 YYEKEE (reference sequence). Overall study results and limits: Partly responding patients at 0.1-3.0 mg/kg showed some of the smallest clonal expansion.

Autoimmune disease history or systemic immunosuppression led to patient exclusion. Profiling relied on immunoSEQ multiplex PCR, and the TCRdb table lists in-frame clones only, not all of them. The top ten hold 1.1% of the sample, which has tens of thousands of clones, roughly 90% seen once. Sequences were derived from CD4+ or CD8+ T cells sorted from blood, sampled in a trial of the OX40 agonist ivuxolimab. The chain has TRBV5-5 and TRBJ2-7; 7 bases are a match to TRBD1. The TCR was taken from an adult with an advanced solid tumor such as melanoma, head and neck, liver or kidney cancer. This CDR3 is CASSLGQGVLGYEQYF. Written as DNA, the CDR3 is TGTGCCAGCAGCTTGGGGCAGGGGGTTCTTGGCTACGAGCAGTACTTC.